Below, 27 T cell receptor beta chains from the same sample are listed, as sequenced in a study of blood T cells in healthy people across ages. A J-beta primer mix and a sample-barcoded 5' primer were used in a second PCR of about 7 to 12 cycles. A single record per CDR3 protein comes from TCRdb applying MiXCR to the 5' RACE reads. The table lists 1.5 million to 2 million distinct CDR3 sequences, about 49% of them singletons. The sequenced sample consisted of blood. The receptor set was obtained from a woman aged 35 to 49 in good health.

The V call is TRBV27, the J call TRBJ2-5; weak D call: TRBD2 (6 bases). V was cut by 5 bases and J by 5 bases, with 12 bases left in between. Germline V gene lookup returns CDR1 MNHEY and CDR2 SMNVEV (reference sequence). The CDR3 runs 13 residues. The DNA for the CDR3 is TGTGCCAGCAGTGACCAGGCGGGGGAGACCCAGTACTTC. Residues: CASSDQAGETQYF.

The chain carries TRBV20-1 and TRBJ1-1; 7 bases map to TRBD1. The CDR3 contains 15 residues. V was clipped by 5 bases and J by 3 bases; unmatched bases: 12. In germline, CDR1 is DFQATT, CDR2 SNEGSKA (reference sequence). CDR3: CSAFPGAGGYTEAFF. As DNA, the CDR3 is TGCAGTGCTTTTCCAGGGGCAGGGGGGTACACTGAAGCTTTCTTT.

The rearrangement joins TRBV10-2 to TRBJ2-1; D ambiguous. Germline values: CDR1 WSHSY, CDR2 SAAADI. The CDR3 totals 14 residues. The ends were cut back, 2 bases at V and 2 bases at J, with 7 bases in the middle. CDR3 sequence: CASSESRAYNEQFF. The CDR3 bases are TGCGCCAGCAGTGAGAGTAGGGCCTACAATGAGCAGTTCTTC.

The rearrangement joins TRBV4-1 to TRBJ1-6, with D possibly being TRBD1 (5 bases). V dropped 1 base and J dropped 8 bases, with 12 bases sitting between them. CDR3 size: 15 residues. Germline V gives CDR1 MGHRA, CDR2 YSYEKL. As DNA, the CDR3 is TGCGCCAGCAGCCAAGTTCGGGGCCTGGATTCACCCCTCCACTTT. It yields the protein CASSQVRGLDSPLHF.

This sequence joins TRBV13 and TRBJ2-5, with 8 bases lining up with TRBD2. J lost 5 bases, V lost 4 bases, and 12 bases had no gene match. CDR1 and CDR2 (germline): PRHDT, FYEKMQ (reference sequence). The CDR3 covers 16 residues. DNA for the CDR3: TGTGCCAGCAGCTCACTAGCGGAACCAGCGGGGGAGACCCAGTACTTC. Protein sequence: CASSSLAEPAGETQYF.

The chain employs TRBV6-2 or TRBV6-3 and TRBJ2-7; D perhaps matches TRBD2 (6 bases). The CDR3 extends over 16 amino acids. CDR1 MNHEY and CDR2 SVGEGT come from the germline V gene. V gave up 1 base and J gave up 2 bases, with 15 bases separating them. CDR3 sequence reads: CASSYYDGGETYEQYF. The CDR3 DNA reads as TGTGCCAGCAGTTACTACGATGGCGGGGAAACCTACGAGCAGTACTTC.

The chain links TRBV12-3 or TRBV12-4 to TRBJ2-3; D is perhaps TRBD2 (5 bases). There are 13 residues in the CDR3. The V end was cut by 8 bases, the J end by 2 bases, with 11 bases between. The CDR3 spells CASYRDYTDTQYF. In nucleotides, the CDR3 is TGTGCCAGCTATCGGGATTACACAGATACGCAGTATTTT.

This clonotype was seen more than once but under ten times. The CDR3 here is CASSLTAGVGTDTQYF. CDR3 coding DNA: TGTGCCAGCAGCTTAACAGCGGGGGTGGGCACAGATACGCAGTATTTT. The rearrangement joins TRBV11-2 to TRBJ2-3; TRBD2 agrees at 8 bases. The V gene's germline CDR1 is SGHAT and CDR2 FQNNGV. V dropped 2 bases and J dropped 1; count of bases not matched to a gene: 5. The CDR3 covers 16 residues.

Note on this clonotype: This clone may be a read error of a much larger clone one base away. A read error is likely, as this CDR3 ends without the conserved phenylalanine or tryptophan. The chain has TRBV7-2 and TRBJ2-1; D may match TRBD1 or TRBD2 (6 bases each). Trimming removed 5 bases at V and 8 bases at J, with 16 bases between. CDR3 size: 14 residues. Per germline, CDR1 SGHTA and CDR2 FQGNSA. CDR3 sequence: CASSVDGGPYEQFL. The CDR3 region has the DNA TGTGCCAGCAGCGTAGATGGGGGGCCTTATGAGCAGTTCTTA.

V gene TRBV5-6 combines with J gene TRBJ1-5, with TRBD1 matching 7 bases. The CDR3 is 15 amino acids. Losses at the gene ends were 2 bases for V and 3 bases for J; bases not matched to a gene: 5. Germline V gene sequence: CDR1 SGHDT, CDR2 YYEEEE. This CDR3 reads CASSFGGGFNQPQHF. Here the CDR3 DNA reads TGTGCCAGCAGCTTCGGAGGGGGCTTCAATCAGCCCCAGCATTTT.

This clonotype was picked up a small number of times. V is TRBV9 and J is TRBJ2-5; 10 nucleotides align to TRBD2. Germline lookup yields CDR1 SGDLS and CDR2 YYNGEE. The ends lost 6 bases at V and 5 bases at J; junction bases unmatched: 10. The CDR3 totals 15 residues. The CDR3 loop is CASNQAGGLAETQYF. The CDR3 nucleotides read TGTGCCAGCAACCAAGCGGGGGGGTTGGCTGAGACCCAGTACTTC. The full variable domain, in which reference TRBV9 and TRBJ2-5 provide the parts outside the CDR3, is DSGVTQTPKHLITATGQRVTLRCSPRSGDLSVYWYQQSLDQGLQFLIQYYNGEERAKGNILERFSAQQFPDLHSELNLSSLELGDSALYFCASNQAGGLAETQYFGPGTRLLVL.

CDR3 in amino acids: CATSTGQGTNEKLFF. In nucleotides, the CDR3 is TGTGCCACCAGCACCGGACAGGGGACTAATGAAAAACTGTTTTTT. The genes are TRBV15 and TRBJ1-4; 9 positions match TRBD1. Losses at the gene ends were 4 bases for V and 2 bases for J; bases not matched to a gene: 2. The length of the CDR3 is 15 residues. Germline V gene lookup returns CDR1 LNHNV and CDR2 YYDKDF (reference sequence).

The rearrangement joins TRBV2 to TRBJ1-6; D ambiguous. This CDR3 contains 16 residues. V lost 0 bases, J lost 5 bases, and 11 bases lay in between. Per the germline V gene, CDR1 is SNHLY and CDR2 is FYNNEI. The CDR3 sequence: CASSEARRFDNSPLHF. The CDR3 nucleotides are TGTGCCAGCAGTGAAGCGCGGAGGTTCGATAATTCACCCCTCCACTTT.

This chain joins TRBV11-1 and TRBJ2-4, with TRBD1 as a possible D gene (5 bases). The end of the DNA is better explained by TRBJ2-5, so the J call may be wrong. CDR3 size: 15 residues. CDR1 and CDR2 from the germline V gene are SGHAT and FQDESV (reference sequence). The CDR3 region is CASSPLGHNQETQYF. The DNA for the CDR3 is TGTGCCAGCAGCCCCCTAGGACATAACCAAGAGACCCAGTACTTC.

Only a few counts were recorded for this clonotype. The rearrangement uses TRBV7-6 and TRBJ2-7, with D possibly called TRBD1 or TRBD2 (5 bases each). The CDR3 is 14 residues long. V was clipped by 1 base and J by 4 bases, with 11 bases between them. The germline V gene has CDR1 SGHVS and CDR2 FNYEAQ. The CDR3 DNA follows: TGTGCCAGCAGCTTAGGGGAGACAGTTTACGAGCAGTACTTC. This sequence encodes CASSLGETVYEQYF.

The chain links TRBV27 to TRBJ1-2; weak D call: TRBD1 (6 bases). Trimming shortened V by 10 bases and J by 1 base, and 16 bases separated the two germline ends. The CDR3 spans 14 residues. Germline V gives CDR1 MNHEY, CDR2 SMNVEV (reference sequence). In DNA, the CDR3 is TGTGCCACCCCTGAGGACAGTATTAACTATGGCTACACCTTC. It encodes CATPEDSINYGYTF.

This chain uses TRBV12-3 or TRBV12-4 with TRBJ1-2; TRBD1 might be the D (5 bases). Trimming took 7 bases from V and 8 from J, leaving 14 bases between them. This CDR3 is 12 amino acids long. CDR3 loop: CASTQGVRGYTF. For the CDR3, the DNA is TGTGCCAGCACTCAGGGAGTTCGGGGCTACACCTTC.

The rearrangement uses TRBV27 and TRBJ2-3, with D perhaps TRBD2 (7 bases). Per the germline V gene, CDR1 is MNHEY and CDR2 is SMNVEV (reference sequence). With 7 bases removed from V and 4 bases from J, the gap between germline ends came to 21 bases. This CDR3 contains 16 residues. The CDR3 loop reads CASTRSFGGLPDTQYF. The CDR3 DNA sequence: TGTGCCAGCACCCGGTCCTTCGGGGGGCTTCCAGATACGCAGTATTTT.

This clonotype was observed a few times. The rearrangement links TRBV2 to TRBJ2-7; D remains unclear. V was pared by 5 bases and J by 1 base, with 9 bases between. This CDR3 region has 13 residues. CDR1 and CDR2 (germline): SNHLY, FYNNEI. This chain's CDR3 is CASSTTRSYEQYF. The CDR3 DNA follows: TGTGCCAGCAGTACGACTCGTTCCTACGAGCAGTACTTC.

The chain has TRBV5-4 and TRBJ2-1; 7 bases are shared with TRBD2. The CDR3 consists of 14 residues. Trimming at V came to 2 bases and at J to 8 bases, leaving 7 bases not matched to a gene. Germline CDR1 SGHNT, CDR2 YYREEE (reference sequence). The DNA for the CDR3 is TGTGCCAGCAGCTTAGGACTAGATCCCCATGAGCAGTTCTTC. The encoded protein is CASSLGLDPHEQFF.

The chain joins TRBV20-1 to TRBJ2-7, with D perhaps matching TRBD1 (5 bases). This CDR3 has 13 amino acids. Trimming pared 6 bases from V and 1 base from J, leaving 13 bases between. Germline V lookup: CDR1 DFQATT, CDR2 SNEGSKA (reference sequence). The CDR3 bases are TGCAGTGCAATCGGACACTCTTCCTACGAGCAGTACTTC. It encodes CSAIGHSSYEQYF.

This chain links TRBV7-6 with TRBJ2-4; D call uncertain. The tail of the sequence fits TRBJ2-7 better, so the J call may be wrong. The germline gives CDR1 SGHVS, CDR2 FNYEAQ. This CDR3 has 15 residues. The CDR3: CASSLAVGHDYEQYF. The CDR3 DNA reads TGTGCCAGCAGCTTAGCGGTCGGGCACGACTACGAGCAGTACTTC.

This chain uses TRBV6-5 with TRBJ2-3; TRBD2 matches 11 bases. CDR1 MNHEY and CDR2 SVGAGI come from the germline V gene. The ends lost 5 bases at V and 5 bases at J; junction bases unmatched: 9. This CDR3 has 16 amino acids. As DNA, the CDR3 is TGTGCCAGCAGTCCAATAGCGGGGGGGCCTTTAGATACGCAGTATTTT. It is translated as CASSPIAGGPLDTQYF.

Comments on this clonotype: Mismatch with germline at one junction end may stem from a read error. This rearrangement joins TRBV4-3 to TRBJ2-5; D gene ambiguous. CDR1 is LGHNA, CDR2 YSLEER, per germline. This CDR3 has 13 amino acids. The chain's CDR3 is CAGSQTALETQYF. CDR3 coding DNA: TGCGCCGGCAGCCAAACTGCGCTGGAGACCCAGTACTTC.

The genes are TRBV20-1 and TRBJ2-3; 13 bases agree with TRBD2. From germline, CDR1 is DFQATT and CDR2 SNEGSKA (reference sequence). V was pared by 2 bases and J by 5 bases, with 19 bases of the junction left unmatched. CDR3 length: 20 residues. The DNA for the CDR3 is TGCAGTGCTAGATCCTCTGGACTAGCGGGGGAGGGGTGGTACATAGATACGCAGTATTTT. Amino acids: CSARSSGLAGEGWYIDTQYF.

This clonotype was counted a single time. The V gene is TRBV2, the J gene TRBJ1-1; 9 nucleotides match TRBD1. V shed 6 bases, J shed 9 bases, and the junction held 17 bases outside the gene matches. In germline, CDR1 is SNHLY, CDR2 FYNNEI. The CDR3 contains 16 residues. The CDR3 loop reads CASSAGLQGQGSKAFF. CDR3 coding DNA: TGTGCCAGCAGCGCCGGCCTACAGGGACAGGGCAGTAAAGCTTTCTTT.

This clonotype was counted only a few times. The chain links TRBV7-2 to TRBJ2-5, with D possibly matching TRBD1 (5 bases). The germline V and J ends were trimmed by 2 bases and 5 bases, with 24 bases remaining between them. CDR1 SGHTA and CDR2 FQGNSA come from the germline V gene. This CDR3 has 18 amino acids. CDR3 amino acids: CASSLFFVRRQGEETQYF. CDR3 nucleotide sequence: TGTGCCAGCAGCTTATTCTTCGTTCGAAGGCAGGGCGAGGAGACCCAGTACTTC.